The entry that follows covers one T cell receptor (beta chain) sequence. Antigen: not known. This specimen comes from a study of tumour-infiltrating T cells in Burkitt lymphoma. Study-wide background: This cohort included all epidemiological subtypes of Burkitt lymphoma. Productive clonality predicted overall and progression-free survival. Study-level results: Many Burkitt lymphoma patients shared several public clonotypes.

Sequencing used immunoSEQ multiplex PCR; TCRdb keeps in-frame clones, though not all of them. The sample yields approximately 46,000 clones, around a third seen once. This sequence was found in a human donor with Burkitt lymphoma. The specimen sequenced was tumor tissue.

The chain's CDR3 is CASSRDLRTYEQYF. The DNA for the CDR3 is TGTGCCAGCAGTCGGGACTTACGGACCTACGAGCAGTACTTC. The chain recombines TRBV6-1 with TRBJ2-7; possible D gene TRBD2, 6 bases. In germline, CDR1 is MNHNS, CDR2 SASEGT. Trimming shortened V by 5 bases and J by 2 bases, and 13 bases separated the two germline ends. The CDR3 spans 14 residues.